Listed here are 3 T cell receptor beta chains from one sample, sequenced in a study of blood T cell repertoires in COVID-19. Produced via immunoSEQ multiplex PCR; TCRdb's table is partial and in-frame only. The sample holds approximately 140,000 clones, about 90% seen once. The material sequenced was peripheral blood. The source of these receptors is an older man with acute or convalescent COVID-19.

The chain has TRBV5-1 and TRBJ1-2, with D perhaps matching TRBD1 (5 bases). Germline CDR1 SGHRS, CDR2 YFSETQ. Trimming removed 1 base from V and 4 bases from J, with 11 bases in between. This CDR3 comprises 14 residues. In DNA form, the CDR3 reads TGCGCCAGCAGCTTGCCCCAGGGTGGCTATGGCTACACCTTC. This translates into CASSLPQGGYGYTF.

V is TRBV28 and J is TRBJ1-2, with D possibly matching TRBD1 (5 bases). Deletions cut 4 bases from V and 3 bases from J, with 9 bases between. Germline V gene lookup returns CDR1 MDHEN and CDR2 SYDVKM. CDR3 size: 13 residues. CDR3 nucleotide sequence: TGTGCCAGCAGTTCCAGGGTGGACTATGGCTACACCTTC. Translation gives CASSSRVDYGYTF.

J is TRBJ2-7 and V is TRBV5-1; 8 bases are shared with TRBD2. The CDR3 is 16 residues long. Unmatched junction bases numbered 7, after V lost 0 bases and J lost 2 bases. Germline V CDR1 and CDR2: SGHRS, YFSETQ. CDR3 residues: CASSLASGGATYEQYF. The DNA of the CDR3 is TGCGCCAGCAGCTTGGCCTCGGGGGGGGCCACCTACGAGCAGTACTTC.